Listed below are T cell receptor beta chains from one sample, sequenced in a study of blood T cells in healthy people across ages. TCRdb redid the calling of the 5' RACE reads with MiXCR, one entry per CDR3 protein. Among 650,000 to 700,000 distinct CDR3 sequences listed, roughly 30% were seen once. Sequencing was performed on blood. The receptor set was obtained from an elderly woman in good health. Each CDR3 is given with its conserved first and last residue. Each record gives: D gene, V gene, J gene, clone size, CDR3 protein, CDR3 DNA. D genes are given only for firm matches. Expanded clones are given a class, and other clones once, few, many or no size at all.

D: TRBD2
V: TRBV20-1
J: TRBJ2-2
size: few
CDR3: CSARDPSGGASPFF
DNA: TGCAGTGCTAGAGATCCTAGCGGGGGGGCCAGCCCGTTTTTT

D: NA
V: TRBV5-1
J: TRBJ2-5
size: few
CDR3: CASSPLQGGPRMYGQYF
DNA: TGCGCCAGCAGCCCCCTCCAGGGGGGGCCGAGAATGTACGGGCAGTACTTC

D: NA
V: TRBV28
J: TRBJ1-2
size: few
CDR3: CACRRFRQNYGYTF
DNA: TGTGCCTGCAGACGTTTTCGGCAGAACTATGGCTACACCTTC

D: TRBD2
V: TRBV5-1
J: TRBJ2-3
size: many
CDR3: CASSLTGGATDTQYF
DNA: TGCGCCAGCAGCTTGACGGGGGGGGCAACAGATACGCAGTATTTT

D: NA
V: TRBV7-8
J: TRBJ2-1
size: many
CDR3: CASSTPRDLYNEQFF
DNA: TGTGCCAGCAGCACCCCCCGGGACTTATACAATGAGCAGTTCTTC

D: NA
V: TRBV7-2
J: TRBJ1-2
size: NA
CDR3: CASSLRGVSGSRYTF
DNA: TGTGCCAGCAGCTTGCGAGGAGTTAGTGGTAGCCGCTACACCTTC

D: TRBD1
V: TRBV6-1
J: TRBJ1-1
size: few
CDR3: CASSEIRGQTNTEAFF
DNA: TGTGCCAGCAGTGAAATCCGGGGACAGACGAACACTGAAGCTTTCTTT

D: NA
V: TRBV6-1
J: TRBJ1-2
size: many
CDR3: CASNNLPGRYGYTF
DNA: TGTGCCAGCAACAACCTCCCAGGTCGCTATGGCTACACCTTC

D: TRBD1
V: TRBV4-1
J: TRBJ1-5
size: few
CDR3: CASSHDSQGARGNQPQHF
DNA: TGCGCCAGCAGCCATGATTCTCAGGGGGCGCGAGGCAATCAGCCCCAGCATTTT

D: NA
V: TRBV5-1
J: TRBJ2-7
size: once
CDR3: CASSVLLGLSYEQYF
DNA: TGCGCCAGCAGCGTCCTCCTGGGACTCTCCTACGAGCAGTACTTC

D: TRBD1
V: TRBV5-1
J: TRBJ2-5
size: few
CDR3: CASKRTGGAETQYF
DNA: TGCGCCAGCAAACGGACAGGGGGCGCGGAGACCCAGTACTTC

D: NA
V: TRBV12-3/TRBV12-4
J: TRBJ2-1
size: NA
CDR3: CASSPGQNEQFF
DNA: TGTGCCAGCAGTCCCGGACAGAATGAGCAGTTCTTC

D: TRBD2
V: TRBV20-1
J: TRBJ2-1
size: many
CDR3: CSARDSGLAGEPEQFF
DNA: TGCAGTGCTAGAGATTCGGGACTAGCGGGGGAACCCGAGCAGTTCTTC

D: NA
V: TRBV20-1
J: TRBJ2-2
size: NA
CDR3: CSARDTNTGELFF
DNA: TGCAGTGCTAGAGATACGAACACCGGGGAGCTGTTTTTT

D: NA
V: TRBV7-2
J: TRBJ1-6
size: few
CDR3: CASSLEGLGNSPLHF
DNA: TGTGCCAGCAGCTTAGAAGGCCTGGGGAATTCACCCCTCCACTTT

D: NA
V: TRBV27
J: TRBJ2-7
size: NA
CDR3: CASSPLAGEQYF
DNA: TGTGCCAGCAGTCCCCTAGCAGGCGAGCAGTACTTC

D: TRBD1
V: TRBV5-1
J: TRBJ1-2
size: many
CDR3: CASSLDRATSGTGGSYTF
DNA: TGCGCCAGCAGCTTGGACCGGGCAACTTCCGGGACAGGGGGCAGCTACACCTTC

D: TRBD1
V: TRBV18
J: TRBJ1-5
size: NA
CDR3: CASSPGTGWQPQHF
DNA: TGTGCCAGCTCACCAGGGACAGGGTGGCAGCCCCAGCATTTT

D: TRBD2
V: TRBV25-1
J: TRBJ2-1
size: many
CDR3: CATGGGRTILYSYNEQFF
DNA: TGTGCCACCGGGGGGGGCAGGACGATCCTATACTCCTACAATGAGCAGTTCTTC

D: TRBD1
V: TRBV5-1
J: TRBJ2-1
size: many
CDR3: CASSLNTGGSSEQFF
DNA: TGCGCCAGCAGCTTGAATACAGGGGGCTCATCTGAGCAGTTCTTC

D: NA
V: TRBV7-3
J: TRBJ2-3
size: few
CDR3: CASSLIGGGTQYF
DNA: TGTGCCAGCAGCTTGATTGGTGGGGGTACGCAGTATTTT

D: NA
V: TRBV11-2
J: TRBJ2-4
size: many
CDR3: CASSPDLAKNIQYF
DNA: TGTGCCAGCAGCCCGGACTTAGCCAAAAACATTCAGTACTTC

D: NA
V: TRBV29-1
J: TRBJ2-1
size: once
CDR3: CSAETRPNERFF
DNA: TGCAGCGCCGAGACTAGACCAAATGAGCGGTTCTTC

D: NA
V: TRBV7-9
J: TRBJ2-5
size: many
CDR3: CASSSSEQGKETQYF
DNA: TGTGCCAGCAGCTCGTCGGAACAGGGAAAAGAGACCCAGTACTTC

D: TRBD1
V: TRBV10-3
J: TRBJ1-1
size: NA
CDR3: CAISEPDRADTEAFF
DNA: TGTGCCATCAGCGAACCTGACAGGGCCGACACTGAAGCTTTCTTT